This T cell receptor beta chain was identified in a study of Graves' ophthalmopathy and Graves' hyperthyroidism. Study in general: Peripheral blood samples were taken at initial diagnosis, before any treatment.

The authors amplified TCR beta CDR3 regions, and they did so from RNA transcripts for repertoire sequencing. Amplification began with first-round RT-PCR using HTBI primers, then second-round multiplex PCR was performed. TCRdb re-derived calls from the multiplex PCR reads in MiXCR, one entry per CDR3 protein. Of 35,000 to 45,000 distinct CDR3 sequences in the sample, roughly 52% were seen once. Hyperthyroidism patients were newly diagnosed, under 2 months' duration, aged 18 to 65. Other autoimmune diseases, uncontrolled infections, pregnancy or lactation led to the exclusion of patients. PBMCs had their origin in fresh peripheral blood (approximately 9.9 ml). There are 19 residues in the CDR3. CDR1 is SGHDT and CDR2 is YYEEEE in the germline V gene. After removal of 0 bases from V and 8 bases from J, the junction contained 15 bases not matched to a gene. Remarks on this clonotype: A much larger clone is a single base away; this may be a read error. The CDR3 ends on some other residue instead of the conserved phenylalanine or tryptophan, so this is likely a read error.

The rearrangement joins TRBV5-6 to TRBJ2-1; 12 positions agree with TRBD2. Specimen: peripheral blood. The source is an adult woman with stable Graves' hyperthyroidism. This chain's CDR3 is CASSLVLAGGPRATDEQFL. Here the CDR3 DNA reads TGTGCCAGCAGCTTGGTTCTAGCGGGAGGGCCTAGGGCGACCGATGAGCAGTTCCTC.